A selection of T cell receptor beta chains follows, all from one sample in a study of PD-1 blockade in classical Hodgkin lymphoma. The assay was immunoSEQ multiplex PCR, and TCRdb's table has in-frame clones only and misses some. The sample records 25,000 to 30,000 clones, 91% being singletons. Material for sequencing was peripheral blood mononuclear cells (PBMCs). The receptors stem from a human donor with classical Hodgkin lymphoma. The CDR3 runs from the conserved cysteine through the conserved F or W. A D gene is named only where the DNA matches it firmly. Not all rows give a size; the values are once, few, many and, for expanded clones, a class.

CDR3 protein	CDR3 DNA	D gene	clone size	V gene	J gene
CAWSVGGLGTEAFF	TGTGCCTGGAGTGTAGGCGGTCTCGGCACTGAAGCTTTCTTT	-	-	TRBV30	TRBJ1-1
CASSRLLAGVSTDTQYF	TGTGCCAGTAGTAGGCTCCTAGCGGGAGTCAGCACAGATACGCAGTATTTT	TRBD2	once	TRBV19	TRBJ2-3
CASVQSSSYNEQFF	TGTGCCAGCGTCCAGTCGAGCTCCTACAATGAGCAGTTCTTC	-	-	TRBV6-1	TRBJ2-1
CASSYSDGYQPQHF	TGTGCCAGCAGTTATTCGGACGGTTATCAGCCCCAGCATTTT	-	-	TRBV6-6	TRBJ1-5
CASSISFSGAGYGYTF	TGTGCCAGTAGTATCAGCTTTTCAGGGGCCGGCTATGGCTACACCTTC	-	few	TRBV19	TRBJ1-2
CASYVRDRGNQETQYF	TGTGCCAGCTATGTAAGGGACAGGGGGAACCAAGAGACCCAGTACTTC	TRBD1	-	TRBV2	TRBJ2-5
CASRWSGGVEQYF	TGTGCCAGCAGGTGGTCCGGCGGGGTCGAGCAGTACTTC	-	-	TRBV28	TRBJ2-7
CASSLTRTGWTEAFF	TGTGCCAGCAGCTTGACCAGGACAGGGTGGACTGAAGCTTTCTTT	TRBD1	-	TRBV5-5	TRBJ1-1
CASSGGTPTSEQYF	TGCGCCAGCAGCGGTGGGACACCGACTTCCGAGCAGTACTTC	-	-	TRBV5-1	TRBJ2-7
CASSLRSSPTGELFF	TGTGCCAGCAGCTTACGGTCCAGCCCCACCGGGGAGCTGTTTTTT	-	-	TRBV7-9	TRBJ2-2
CASSLLSSVETQYF	TGTGCCAGCAGCTTATTGTCCAGTGTCGAGACCCAGTACTTC	-	-	TRBV7-9	TRBJ2-5
CASSPIQGRSYTF	TGTGCCAGCAGCCCTATACAGGGGAGGAGCTACACCTTC	TRBD1	-	TRBV7-2	TRBJ1-2
CASSGDREGEKLFF	TGTGCCAGCAGCGGGGACCGGGAGGGCGAAAAACTGTTTTTT	-	-	TRBV5-5	TRBJ1-4
CASSRRGDLAEAFF	TGTGCCAGCTCACGACGGGGGGACCTGGCTGAAGCTTTCTTT	-	-	TRBV18	TRBJ1-1
CATSREAGAKNIQYF	TGTGCCACCAGCAGGGAGGCCGGTGCCAAAAACATTCAGTACTTC	-	-	TRBV15	TRBJ2-4
CASSQTPDSNTEAFF	TGTGCCAGCTCACAAACCCCGGACAGCAACACTGAAGCTTTCTTT	-	once	TRBV18	TRBJ1-1
CASSRGTGANEKLFF	TGTGCCAGCTCGCGAGGGACAGGGGCTAATGAAAAACTGTTTTTT	TRBD1	-	TRBV18	TRBJ1-4
CASTGPPEYNEQFF	TGTGCCAGTACAGGCCCCCCAGAGTACAATGAGCAGTTCTTC	-	-	TRBV6-5	TRBJ2-1
CASTPTGVAKNIQYF	TGTGCCAGCACCCCGACAGGGGTAGCCAAAAACATTCAGTACTTC	TRBD1	-	TRBV7-9	TRBJ2-4
CASSRGRVYGYTF	TGTGCCAGTAGTCGAGGCAGGGTCTATGGCTACACCTTC	-	once	TRBV19	TRBJ1-2
CASSFGYQPQHF	TGTGCCAGCAGTTTTGGGTATCAGCCCCAGCATTTT	-	-	TRBV28	TRBJ1-5
CASSSTGTGFLGQYF	TGTGCCAGCAGTTCTACCGGGACAGGGTTTCTCGGGCAGTACTTC	TRBD1	-	TRBV28	TRBJ2-7
CASSERRTGQSEQYF	TGTGCCAGCAGTGAAAGGAGAACAGGGCAATCCGAGCAGTACTTC	-	-	TRBV6-1	TRBJ2-7
CAITTSGVYNEQFF	TGTGCCATTACGACTAGCGGAGTCTACAATGAGCAGTTCTTC	TRBD2	-	TRBV28	TRBJ2-1
CASSVVGSGYTGELFF	TGTGCCAGCAGCGTAGTAGGTAGCGGGTACACCGGGGAGCTGTTTTTT	TRBD2	-	TRBV9	TRBJ2-2
CASGSGSTNTQYF	TGTGCCAGCGGAAGCGGGAGTACAAATACGCAGTATTTT	TRBD2	-	TRBV28	TRBJ2-3
CASSVASPGGELFF	TGTGCCAGCAGCGTAGCTTCTCCGGGAGGGGAGCTGTTTTTT	-	-	TRBV9	TRBJ2-2
CASSPGTSHETQYF	TGTGCCAGCAGTCCGGGGACTAGTCACGAGACCCAGTACTTC	TRBD2	-	TRBV28	TRBJ2-5
CASSNRGGNSGANVLTF	TGTGCCAGCAGCAATCGGGGAGGTAACTCTGGGGCCAACGTCCTGACTTTC	-	-	TRBV21-1	TRBJ2-6
CASSEGARKRTEAFF	TGCGCCAGCAGTGAAGGGGCTAGGAAACGGACTGAAGCTTTCTTT	-	-	TRBV10-2	TRBJ1-1
CASSLSGGKDIQYF	TGTGCCAGCTCACTTAGCGGGGGCAAGGACATTCAGTACTTC	TRBD2	-	TRBV18	TRBJ2-4
CAITPGGATNYGYTF	TGTGCCATCACTCCCGGGGGGGCTACTAACTATGGCTACACCTTC	-	-	TRBV10-3	TRBJ1-2
CASSHVVAGGGDNEQFF	TGCGCCAGCAGCCATGTTGTAGCGGGAGGGGGGGACAATGAGCAGTTCTTC	TRBD2	-	TRBV4-3	TRBJ2-1
CASTPGWDTEAFF	TGTGCCAGCACCCCCGGGTGGGACACTGAAGCTTTCTTT	-	-	TRBV6-6	TRBJ1-1
CASSLYSAADEQFF	TGTGCCAGCAGCTTATACTCGGCGGCTGATGAGCAGTTCTTC	-	once	TRBV7-9	TRBJ2-1
CSARGGYEQYF	TGCAGTGCTAGAGGCGGGTACGAGCAGTACTTC	-	-	TRBV20-1	TRBJ2-7
CASSSPGAYTGELFF	TGTGCCAGCAGCTCCCCAGGGGCCTACACCGGGGAGCTGTTTTTT	-	-	TRBV11-2	TRBJ2-2
CASSFGGLETQYF	TGTGCCAGCAGCTTCGGGGGTCTGGAGACCCAGTACTTC	-	-	TRBV7-7	TRBJ2-5
CATSVRQGPYEQYF	TGTGCCACCAGCGTCAGACAGGGACCCTACGAGCAGTACTTC	TRBD1	-	TRBV15	TRBJ2-7
CASSQVRMTSGPSSYNEQFF	TGTGCCAGCAGCCAAGTAAGGATGACTAGCGGGCCTAGCTCCTACAATGAGCAGTTCTTC	TRBD2	-	TRBV4-2	TRBJ2-1
CAVEYLMGRGHQETQYF	TGTGCTGTCGAATATCTTATGGGCAGGGGGCATCAAGAGACCCAGTACTTC	-	-	TRBV21-1	TRBJ2-5
CASSPNSEGTEAFF	TGTGCCAGCTCACCGAACAGCGAGGGGACTGAAGCTTTCTTT	-	once	TRBV18	TRBJ1-1
CASSYGESTDTQYF	TGTGCCAGCAGTTACGGGGAGAGCACAGATACGCAGTATTTT	-	-	TRBV28	TRBJ2-3
CASSKPGQFSGANVLTF	TGCGCCAGCAGCAAGCCGGGACAGTTCAGTGGGGCCAACGTCCTGACTTTC	TRBD1	-	TRBV5-1	TRBJ2-6